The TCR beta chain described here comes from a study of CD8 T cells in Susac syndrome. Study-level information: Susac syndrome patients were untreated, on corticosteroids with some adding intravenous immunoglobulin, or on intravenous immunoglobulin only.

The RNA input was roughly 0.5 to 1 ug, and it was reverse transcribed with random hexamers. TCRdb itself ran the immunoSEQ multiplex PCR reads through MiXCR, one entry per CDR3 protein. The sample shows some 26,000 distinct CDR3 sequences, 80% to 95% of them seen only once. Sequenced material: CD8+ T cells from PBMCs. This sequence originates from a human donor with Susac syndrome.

The CDR3 here is CASSQDSDPRKDTQYF. The DNA of the CDR3 is TGCGCCAGCAGCCAAGATTCGGACCCTAGGAAGGATACGCAGTATTTT. V gene TRBV4-3 combines with J gene TRBJ2-3; D gene unclear. This CDR3 comprises 16 residues. Germline loops: CDR1 LGHNA, CDR2 YSLEER. V shed 0 bases and J shed 6 bases, with 16 bases lying between them.